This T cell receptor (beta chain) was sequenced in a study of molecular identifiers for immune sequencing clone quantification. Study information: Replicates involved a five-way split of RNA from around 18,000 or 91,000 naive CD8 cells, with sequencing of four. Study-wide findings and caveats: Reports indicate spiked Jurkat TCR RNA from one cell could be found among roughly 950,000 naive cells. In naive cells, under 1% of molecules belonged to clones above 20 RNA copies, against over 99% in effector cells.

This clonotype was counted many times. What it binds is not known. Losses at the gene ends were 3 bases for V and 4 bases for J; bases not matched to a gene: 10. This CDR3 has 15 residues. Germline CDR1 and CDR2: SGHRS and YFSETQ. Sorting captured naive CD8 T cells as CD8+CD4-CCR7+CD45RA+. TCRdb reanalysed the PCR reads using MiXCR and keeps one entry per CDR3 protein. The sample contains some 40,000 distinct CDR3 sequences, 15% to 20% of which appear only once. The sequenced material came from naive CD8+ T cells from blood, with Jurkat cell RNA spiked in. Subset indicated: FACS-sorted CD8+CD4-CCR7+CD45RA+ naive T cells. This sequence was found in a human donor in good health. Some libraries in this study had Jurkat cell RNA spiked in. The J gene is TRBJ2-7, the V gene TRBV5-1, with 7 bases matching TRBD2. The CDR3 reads CASSSVEGGPYEQYF. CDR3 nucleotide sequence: TGCGCCAGCAGCTCCGTAGAGGGAGGGCCGTACGAGCAGTACTTC.